This TCR beta chain is drawn from a study of cytomegalovirus exposure and HLA in healthy donors. Study-wide results and limits: Both high specificity and high sensitivity reportedly marked the classifier's diagnosis of cytomegalovirus status. Specific recognition of CMV antigens was confirmed in vitro for a few chains (all CMV-associated). Cytomegalovirus-associated status was assigned to 150 to 200 TCR beta chains.

Measured with immunoSEQ multiplex PCR; TCRdb has only the in-frame clones, and not every one. Seen here are some 170,000 clones, approximately 87% observed once, and the top ten hold around 5%. To note about this clone: Its cognate antigen is unknown.

Among the roughly 120 subjects of the validation cohort, separate from the 666-subject first cohort, were the donors. The CDR3 is 11 amino acids. The V end lost 4 bases, the J end lost 0 bases, and 1 base lay between the germline ends. CDR1 is SGHDT and CDR2 is YYEEEE in the germline V gene. The origin of this receptor is a young woman in good health and CMV-seronegative. Sequencing was done on a sample of PBMCs. This chain uses TRBV5-6 with TRBJ2-5; D not certain. This chain's CDR3 is CASSDQETQYF. DNA for the CDR3: TGTGCCAGCAGCGACCAAGAGACCCAGTACTTC.